This T cell receptor beta chain was obtained from a study of metastatic and nonmetastatic thyroid tumors. Background on the study: It was across blood and tumor or nodule tissue from malignant and benign thyroid patients that repertoires were compared. Points from the study as a whole: Malignant thyroid tumors reportedly had TCR beta diversity that was significantly higher than in benign nodules, in blood and tumor.

Original data processing: Researchers built a distant-metastasis classifier for papillary thyroid cancer that drew on CDR3 differences across clinicopathological groups. With MiXCR, TCRdb reprocessed the PCR reads. In this record, the V and J calls reflect TCRdb's handling and not the investigators' own analysis. The sample shows roughly 70,000 clones, about 17% of them seen only once. All patients were untreated before thyroid surgery. This clone was found a few times. The antigen is unknown. CDR3 length equals 14 residues. Germline V gives CDR1 SEHNR, CDR2 FQNEAQ (reference sequence). Germline trimming cut 1 base from V and 7 bases from J; bases unmatched to any gene: 7.

The sequenced sample was blood. The J gene is TRBJ2-7, the V gene TRBV7-9; 7 bases are shared with TRBD1. The sequence was collected from a female donor with papillary thyroid cancer or a benign thyroid nodule (not recorded which). Some clones in this sample may be carry-over from other donors' samples. The CDR3: CASSLGTGLREQYF. CDR3 DNA: TGTGCCAGCAGCTTAGGGACAGGTCTTAGGGAGCAGTACTTC.